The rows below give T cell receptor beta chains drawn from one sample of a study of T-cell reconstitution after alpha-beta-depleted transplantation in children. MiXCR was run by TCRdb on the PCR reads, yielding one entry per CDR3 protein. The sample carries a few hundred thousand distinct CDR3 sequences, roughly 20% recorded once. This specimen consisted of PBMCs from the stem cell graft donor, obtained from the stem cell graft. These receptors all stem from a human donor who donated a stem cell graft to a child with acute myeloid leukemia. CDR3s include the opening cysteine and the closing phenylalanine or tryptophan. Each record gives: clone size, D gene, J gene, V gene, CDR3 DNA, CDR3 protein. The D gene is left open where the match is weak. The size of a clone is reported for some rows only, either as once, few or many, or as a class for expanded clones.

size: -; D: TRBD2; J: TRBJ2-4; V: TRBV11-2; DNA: TGTGCCAGCAGCTCCTGGACTAGCGGGAGTAACATTCAGTACTTC; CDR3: CASSSWTSGSNIQYF
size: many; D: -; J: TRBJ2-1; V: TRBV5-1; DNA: TGCGCCAGCAGCTTGGTCGGGGTTAGCTCCTACAATGAGCAGTTCTTC; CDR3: CASSLVGVSSYNEQFF
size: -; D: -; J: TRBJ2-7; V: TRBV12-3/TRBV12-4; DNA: TGTGCCAGCAGTTTATGGGGCGGAAGAAGCTCCTACGAGCAGTACTTC; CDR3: CASSLWGGRSSYEQYF
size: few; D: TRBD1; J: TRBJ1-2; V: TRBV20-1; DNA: TGCAGTGCTGAGACCACGGGACAGGGGATAGGCTACACCTTC; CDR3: CSAETTGQGIGYTF
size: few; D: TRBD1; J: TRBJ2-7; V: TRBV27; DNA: TGTGCCAGCAGTTTAGGGACAGGGGTGGGCGAGCAGTACTTC; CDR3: CASSLGTGVGEQYF
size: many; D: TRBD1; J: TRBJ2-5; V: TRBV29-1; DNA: TGCAGCGACGGGGTGGACAGGGGGCGAGAGACCCAGTACTTC; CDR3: CSDGVDRGRETQYF
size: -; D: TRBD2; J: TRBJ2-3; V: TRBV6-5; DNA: TGTGCCAGCAGTTACGCCGCGGGAGTCGGCACAGATACGCAGTATTTT; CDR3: CASSYAAGVGTDTQYF
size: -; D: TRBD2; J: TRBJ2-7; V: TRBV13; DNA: TGTGCCAGCAGCTTAAGGCTAGCGGGAGCCCCCAACGAGCAGTACTTC; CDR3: CASSLRLAGAPNEQYF
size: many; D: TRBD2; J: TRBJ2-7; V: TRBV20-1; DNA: TGCAGTGCTATACCGGGACTAGCGGAAAGCTCCTACGAGCAGTACTTC; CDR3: CSAIPGLAESSYEQYF
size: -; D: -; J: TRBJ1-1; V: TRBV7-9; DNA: TGTGCCAGCAGCTTAGCGGGCAGTATGAACACTGAAGCTTTCTTT; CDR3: CASSLAGSMNTEAFF
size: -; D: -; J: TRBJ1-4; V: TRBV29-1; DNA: TGCAGCGTTTTACCCCAGGGGAGGTCTAATGAAAAACTGTTTTTT; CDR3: CSVLPQGRSNEKLFF
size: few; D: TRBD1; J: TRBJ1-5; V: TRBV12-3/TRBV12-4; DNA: TGTGCCAGCAGAACAGGGGGCAATCAGCCCCAGCATTTT; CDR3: CASRTGGNQPQHF
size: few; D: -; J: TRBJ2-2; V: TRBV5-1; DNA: TGCGCCAGCAGCTTGGATGGGTCAGCGAACACCGGGGAGCTGTTTTTT; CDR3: CASSLDGSANTGELFF
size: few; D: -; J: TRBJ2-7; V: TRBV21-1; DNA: TGTGCCAGCAGCAGCCGGACAGTGAATTCCTACGAGCAGTACTTC; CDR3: CASSSRTVNSYEQYF
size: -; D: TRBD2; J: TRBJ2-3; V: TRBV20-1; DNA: TGCAGTGCTACGCCGGGACTAGCGGGAGATACGCAGTATTTT; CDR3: CSATPGLAGDTQYF
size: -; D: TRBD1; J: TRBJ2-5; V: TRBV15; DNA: TGTGCCACCAGCAGAGATCAGGGGGCCAAGACCCAGTACTTC; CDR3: CATSRDQGAKTQYF
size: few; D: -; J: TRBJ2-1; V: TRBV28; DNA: TGTGCCAGCAGCCGGACTTGGAATAAAGATAATGAGTATCCAGGAAATGAGCAGTTCTTC; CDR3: CASSRTWNKDNEYPGNEQFF
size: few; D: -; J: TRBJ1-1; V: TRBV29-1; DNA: TGCAGCGCGTCGGTGACAGGCGCGAACACTGAAGCTTTCTTT; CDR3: CSASVTGANTEAFF
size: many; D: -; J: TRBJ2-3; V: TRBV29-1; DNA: TGCAGCGTTGGCGGCAGGGTCTACACAGATACGCAGTATTTT; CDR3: CSVGGRVYTDTQYF
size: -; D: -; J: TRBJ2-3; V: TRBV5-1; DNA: TGCGCCAGCAGCGCGGCAGGTACAGATACGCAGTATTTT; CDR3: CASSAAGTDTQYF
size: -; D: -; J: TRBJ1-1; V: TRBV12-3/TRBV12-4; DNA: TGTGCCAGCCAAAACCCGGGGTTGGCTTTCTTT; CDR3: CASQNPGLAFF
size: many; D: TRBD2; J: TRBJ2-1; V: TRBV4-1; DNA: TGTGCCAGCAGTTTAAGGACTAGCGGTACTTACAATGAGCAGTTCTTC; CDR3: CASSLRTSGTYNEQFF
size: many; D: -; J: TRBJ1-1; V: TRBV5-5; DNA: TGTGCCAGCAGCTTAAGGGCTGTCTTTAACACTGAAGCTTTCTTT; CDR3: CASSLRAVFNTEAFF
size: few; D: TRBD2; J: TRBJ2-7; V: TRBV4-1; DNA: TGCGCCAGCAGCCAAGTAGGAGGGACTAGGGGCTACGAGCAGTACTTC; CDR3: CASSQVGGTRGYEQYF
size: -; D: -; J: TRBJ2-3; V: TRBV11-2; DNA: TGTGCCAGCAGCTTACAATGGGATACAGATACGCAGTATTTT; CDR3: CASSLQWDTDTQYF
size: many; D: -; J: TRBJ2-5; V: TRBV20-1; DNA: TGCAGTGCTAGCCCCCTGGTGGACGTCCAAGAGACCCAGTACTTC; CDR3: CSASPLVDVQETQYF
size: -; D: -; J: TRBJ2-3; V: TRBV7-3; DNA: TGTGCCAGCAGCTTACAACGGGACTCTGAGCGCAATACGCAGTATTTT; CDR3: CASSLQRDSERNTQYF
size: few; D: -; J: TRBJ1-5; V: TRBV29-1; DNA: TGCAGCGTTATTCAGGCCCCCAATCAGCCCCAGCATTTT; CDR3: CSVIQAPNQPQHF
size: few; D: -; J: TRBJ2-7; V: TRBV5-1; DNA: TGCGCCAGCAGCTCCCTGTGGGACCCAGGGAGTCTCGTCTACGAGCAGTACTTC; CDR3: CASSSLWDPGSLVYEQYF
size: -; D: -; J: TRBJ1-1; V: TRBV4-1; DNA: TGCGCCAGCAGCCAAGATTCAGGGTTGGGGTTGACCGGGTACACTGAAGCTTTCTTT; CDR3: CASSQDSGLGLTGYTEAFF
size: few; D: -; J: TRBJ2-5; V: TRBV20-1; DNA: TGCAGTGCGCCAGATCCTGCAACCCAGTACTTC; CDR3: CSAPDPATQYF
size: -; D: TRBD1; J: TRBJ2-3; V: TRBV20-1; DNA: TGCAGTGCCAACCCAGGGGGCCGGACAGATACGCAGTATTTT; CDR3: CSANPGGRTDTQYF
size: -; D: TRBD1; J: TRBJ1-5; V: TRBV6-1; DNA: TGTGCCAGCAGCCGGGGGACAGGGCCCAATCAGCCCCAGCATTTT; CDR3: CASSRGTGPNQPQHF
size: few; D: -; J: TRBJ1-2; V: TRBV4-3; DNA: TGCGCCAGCAGCCAAGATTATTTGGGGTATGGCTACACCTTC; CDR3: CASSQDYLGYGYTF
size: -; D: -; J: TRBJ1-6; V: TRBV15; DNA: TGTGCCACCAGCAGAGAATGGGCGTCACCCCTCCACTTT; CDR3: CATSREWASPLHF
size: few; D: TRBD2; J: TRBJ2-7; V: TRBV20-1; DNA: TGCAGTGCTAGAGGGGTGGTAGCGGGAGGGTACGAGCAGTACTTC; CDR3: CSARGVVAGGYEQYF
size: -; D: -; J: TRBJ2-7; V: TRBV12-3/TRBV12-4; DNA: TGTGCCAGCAAACTGGGGGAGGGGGCTAAGATCTACGAGCAGTACTTC; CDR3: CASKLGEGAKIYEQYF
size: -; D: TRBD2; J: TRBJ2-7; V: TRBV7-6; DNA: TGTGCCAGCAGCCCAAGGACTAGCGTCTACGAGCAGTACTTC; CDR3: CASSPRTSVYEQYF
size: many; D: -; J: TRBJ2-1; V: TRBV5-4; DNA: TGTGCCAGCAGCTTGCAGAGTGGGAGGCAGGGAGAGCAGTTCTTC; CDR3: CASSLQSGRQGEQFF
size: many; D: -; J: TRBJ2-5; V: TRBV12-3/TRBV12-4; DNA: TGTGCCAGCAGTGGCGGACTAAAAGAGACCCAGTACTTC; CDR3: CASSGGLKETQYF
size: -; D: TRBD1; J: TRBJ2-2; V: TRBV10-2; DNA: TGCGCCAGCAGGGAACGGACAGGGCCCGACAACACCGGGGAGCTGTTTTTT; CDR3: CASRERTGPDNTGELFF
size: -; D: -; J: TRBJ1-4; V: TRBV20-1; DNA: TGCAGTGCTAAGAAGACTTGGGACACCATGGAGAGGGGTTTTTGCGAAAAACTGTTTTTT; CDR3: CSAKKTWDTMERGFCEKLFF
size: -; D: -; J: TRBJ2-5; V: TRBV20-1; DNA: TGCAGTGCTATAGGGTGGGAGACCCAGTACTTC; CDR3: CSAIGWETQYF
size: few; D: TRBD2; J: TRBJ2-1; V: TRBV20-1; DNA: TGCAGTGTTAAGAGGGCGGGAGGAAATGAGCAGTTCTTC; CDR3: CSVKRAGGNEQFF
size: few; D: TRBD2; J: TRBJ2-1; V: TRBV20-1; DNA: TGCAGTGCTAGGTATCCTAGCGGGGGATTCTACAATGAGCAGTTCTTC; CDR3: CSARYPSGGFYNEQFF
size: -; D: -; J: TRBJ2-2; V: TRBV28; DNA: TGTGCCAGCACTACAGGGCGGAACACCGGGGAGCTGTTTTTT; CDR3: CASTTGRNTGELFF
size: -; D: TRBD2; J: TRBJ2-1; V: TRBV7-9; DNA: TGTGCCAGCAGCTCGCCCTCAATCCTAGCGGAGTACAATGAGCAGTTCTTC; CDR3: CASSSPSILAEYNEQFF
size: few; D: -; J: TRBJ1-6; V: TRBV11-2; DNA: TGTGCCAGCAGCTTAGCCCTCCCGGGGGACAATTCACCCCTCCACTTT; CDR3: CASSLALPGDNSPLHF
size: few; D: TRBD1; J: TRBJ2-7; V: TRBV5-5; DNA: TGTGCCAGCAGCTCCCACCCGGGACAGAATTACGAGCAGTACTTC; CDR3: CASSSHPGQNYEQYF
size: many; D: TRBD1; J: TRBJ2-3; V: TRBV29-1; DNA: TGCAGCGAAGGGGGCGCGAGCACAGATACGCAGTATTTT; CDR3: CSEGGASTDTQYF
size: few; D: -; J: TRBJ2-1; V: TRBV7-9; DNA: TGTGCCAGCAGCCCCCCGGGACTCCGAAGCTCCTACAATGAGCAGTTCTTC; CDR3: CASSPPGLRSSYNEQFF
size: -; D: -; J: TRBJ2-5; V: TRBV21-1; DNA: TGTGCCAGCAGCAAAGTCCGGGGGGAGAAGGGAGAGACCCAGTACTTC; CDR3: CASSKVRGEKGETQYF
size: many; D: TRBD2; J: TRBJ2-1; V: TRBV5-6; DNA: TGTGCCAGCAGCTTGGATGGGACTAGCCCTTCGGAGCAGTTCTTC; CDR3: CASSLDGTSPSEQFF
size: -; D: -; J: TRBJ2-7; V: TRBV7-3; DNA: TGTGCCAGCAGCCCGGGACTTATCCCCTACGAGCAGTACTTC; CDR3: CASSPGLIPYEQYF
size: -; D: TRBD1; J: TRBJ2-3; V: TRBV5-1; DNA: TGCGCCAGCAGCCTACGACAGGGGGCGCGTCAAGCAGATACGCAGTATTTT; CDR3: CASSLRQGARQADTQYF
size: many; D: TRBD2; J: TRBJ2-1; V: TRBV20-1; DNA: TGCAGTGCTGGCGGGAGGGGCGGGAATGAGCAGTTCTTC; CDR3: CSAGGRGGNEQFF
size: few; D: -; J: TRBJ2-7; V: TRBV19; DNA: TGTGCCAGCCTTATCCCCACAGGGACCCAACCCTACGAGCAGTACTTC; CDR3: CASLIPTGTQPYEQYF
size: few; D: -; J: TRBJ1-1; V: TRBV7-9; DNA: TGTGCCAGCAGCGCCGGAGGAGGGACTGAAGCTTTCTTT; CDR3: CASSAGGGTEAFF
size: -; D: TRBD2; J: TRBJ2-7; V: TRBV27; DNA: TGTGCCAGCAGTCCCCGACTAGCGGCCTACGAGCAGTACTTC; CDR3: CASSPRLAAYEQYF
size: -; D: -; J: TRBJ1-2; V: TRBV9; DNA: TGTGCCAGCAGCGTAGCGTCGGTCTTAAACTATGGCTACACCTTC; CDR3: CASSVASVLNYGYTF